The clone carrying this T cell receptor beta chain is a singleton in its sample. Its antigen is undetermined. The data were taken from a study of siplizumab effects on memory and regulatory T cells. Findings and limits, study-wide: The study found naive T cells seemingly more diverse than memory cells and seemingly major alloresponse contributors. Many proliferating CD4+ or CD8+ clones remained unclassified. Roughly 80-95% of them could not be assigned either a naive or a memory phenotype. Mappable alloreactive CD4+ clones were on average approximately 72% Treg-derived with siplizumab, approximately 30% in controls. Siplizumab, the agent tested, significantly reduced alloreactive sequences traceable to unstimulated CD4+ memory cells.

The CDR3 length is 17 residues. V trimming: 6 bases; J trimming: 2 bases; junction bases outside the gene matches: 14. Germline-derived CDR1 and CDR2 are SNHLY and FYNNEI. Data came from immunoSEQ multiplex PCR; TCRdb stores just in-frame clones and leaves some out. The sample contains some 97,000 clones, roughly 93% of which appear only once. Sequencing was performed on non-Treg CD4+ T cells sorted from blood. This chain connects TRBV2 to TRBJ2-7; 9 bases are shared with TRBD2. The TCR originated in a human donor in good health. CDR3 DNA: TGTGCCAGCAGATTTGGGGTCCTAGCGGGATCAGCCTACGAGCAGTACTTC. Its translation: CASRFGVLAGSAYEQYF.